Below, one TCR beta chain is given with its context. The antigen is not known. A TCRbeta library incorporating unique molecular identifiers was prepared. TCRdb re-derived calls from the PCR reads in MiXCR, one entry per CDR3 protein. Among about 870,000 distinct CDR3 sequences, about 16% were seen once, and the ten largest hold roughly 4.8%. The record originates from a study of T-cell reconstitution after alpha-beta-depleted transplantation in children. Study results and limitations: Recipient T cells and thymic progenitors that survived were the source of the high TCRbeta diversity seen at day 60 in some patients.

CDR1 and CDR2 from the germline V gene are DFQATT and SNEGSKA (reference sequence). The germline V and J ends were trimmed by 1 base and 4 bases, with 14 bases remaining between them. The length of the CDR3 is 14 residues. This sequence joins TRBV20-1 and TRBJ2-7; tentative D call: TRBD2 (6 bases). The TCR sequence derives from a male patient aged 10 to 17 who had a stem cell transplant for acute lymphoblastic leukemia, so the T cells may come from the graft donor. The specimen was PBMCs, mostly from graft donor cells, collected 360 days after TCRalphabeta/CD19-depleted stem cell transplant. The CDR3 region is CSARAGVKGYEQYF. CDR3 sequence (DNA): TGCAGTGCTAGAGCGGGAGTGAAGGGATACGAGCAGTACTTC.